This T cell receptor (beta chain) was captured by sequencing in a study of blood T cell repertoires in COVID-19. Unmatched junction bases numbered 13, after V lost 1 base and J lost 8 bases. The germline V gene has CDR1 MDHEN and CDR2 SYDVKM. The CDR3 is made up of 17 amino acids. Produced via immunoSEQ multiplex PCR; TCRdb's table is partial and in-frame only. The data contain tens of thousands of clones, 82% of them singletons. The sequenced sample was peripheral blood. The genes are TRBV28 and TRBJ2-1, with TRBD2 identical over 8 bases. This receptor was obtained from a woman between 55 and 75 years old with acute or convalescent COVID-19. The CDR3 protein is CASSLSQAGAWRDEQFF. CDR3 DNA sequence: TGTGCCAGCAGTTTATCCCAAGCGGGAGCATGGAGAGATGAGCAGTTCTTC.